This TCR beta chain was recovered during a study of blood T cells in healthy people across ages (dated by TCRdb to the mid-2010s). For the wider study: In model experiments, template switching captured about one uniquely barcoded TCR beta cDNA molecule for every two T cells. Age-related changes in TCR beta repertoire diversity were measured in the study by deep sequencing normalized with unique cDNA molecular identifiers. Donors were grouped into four age groups: young (average approximately 15 years), middle-aged (roughly 40), aged (roughly 67) and long-lived (over 80). To avoid experimental bias, donors of different ages were randomly spread across the sequencing lanes. Two additional independent replicas of 1 million unique cDNA reads from the same blood draw were analyzed for two donors (one aged 18 to 29 and one aged 80 or older). Overall results and qualifications from the work: Estimates of total diversity based on one million sequenced T cells were regarded as lower bounds and as underestimates. Compared with the aged group, the long-lived group had more naive CD4+ T cells, fewer expanded clones and increased TCR diversity, suggesting age selection. Observed TCR beta diversity per million T cells fell roughly linearly with age, and a significant reduction was already apparent by age about 43. Bulk unsorted PBMC profiling prevented conclusive comparison of naive and antigen-experienced compartments. Donor CMV infection status was unknown, potentially confounding age-related changes in expanded clonotypes. There was a strong correlation between observed TCR beta diversity and the percentage of naive T cells measured by flow cytometry.

This clonotype has only a few counts. Its antigen is not yet known. No much larger clone is present one base from it, and per-base qualities are unavailable. The approximately 41 donors, aged about 6 to 90 years, were systemically healthy Caucasian individuals from Russia. Approximately 10 milliliters of peripheral blood were collected from each donor into EDTA-treated Vacutainer tubes. Ficoll-Paque density-gradient centrifugation was used to isolate PBMCs, with at least 6.5 million obtained per sample. Total RNA was extracted from PBMCs with Trizol reagent, with at least 5 micrograms obtained per sample. For every donor, an aliquot of PBMCs went through flow cytometry to measure the percentages of naive CD45RAhigh/CD27high T cells. Including the terminal cysteine and phenylalanine, the CDR3 comprises 13 residues. The only DNA kept is the CDR3, 39 bases in frame from the first base. CDR1 MNHEY and CDR2 SVGEGT are derived from the germline V gene. V lost 10 bases and J lost 5 bases, and the count of bases not matched to a germline gene is 10.

The receptor library was made with 5' RACE. Instrument on record: Illumina HiSeq 2500. The second PCR ran for about 6 to 12 cycles and used a J-beta primer mix along with a sample-barcoded 5' primer. A template-switch 5' adaptor carrying 12 random nucleotides introduced a unique molecular identifier onto each TCR beta cDNA molecule. Each sample yielded at least 2.5 million CDR3-containing paired-end reads. First-strand cDNA was synthesized from all RNA with the Mint cDNA synthesis kit, primed by a TRBC-specific oligonucleotide. After uracil-DNA glycosylase treatment, a first 18-cycle PCR used universal primers M1SS and BC2_uni_R on all cDNA. For the original study's pipeline: Normalization of each sample was performed by random selection of 1 million high-quality reads, each carrying a distinct molecular identifier. Reads with shared molecular identifiers were discarded instead of being binned into consensus sequences. CDR3 identification, clonotype clustering and error correction used MiTCR with a Q25 quality threshold and the strictest error-elimination algorithm. A nonparametric unseen species model with Euler transformation was used to estimate lower-bound total TCR beta diversity. Using fastp trimming at Q25 and MiXCR clonotype assembly, TCRdb reanalyzed the public sequencing data and kept in-frame beta chains. Rows are unified per CDR3 protein, each entry keeping the most common DNA and genes. The V and J calls, along with clone size, are taken from TCRdb and not from the paper's own processing. The sample yields 660,000 or so distinct CDR3 sequences; about 54% were counted once. Together, the top ten hold 35% to 40% of the sample.

This TCR came from a man in his sixties in good health. This sequence uses TRBV6-2 or TRBV6-3 and TRBJ2-5, with 7 bases aligning to TRBD1. Sequenced input: blood. The CDR3 region: CATTVDRDETQYF. The sequence in DNA is TGTGCCACCACCGTAGACAGGGACGAGACCCAGTACTTC.